Presented here are 8 T cell receptor beta chains from one specimen sequenced in a study of immune cell composition in non-small cell lung cancer. TCRdb's copy holds only in-frame clones and misses some; the assay was immunoSEQ multiplex PCR. The sample includes about 3,300 clones, around 70% of them seen just once. Normal lung was taken at the farthest possible site, at least 3 cm from tumour. What was sequenced was non-adjacent lung tissue. The receptors were gathered from a human donor with non-small cell lung cancer.

The chain employs TRBV11-3 and TRBJ2-2; 10 nucleotides align to TRBD2. The CDR3 loop spans 16 amino acids. Germline CDR1 reads SGHNT; CDR2 reads YENEEA. Losses at the gene ends were 4 bases for V and 4 bases for J; bases not matched to a gene: 6. The CDR3 loop reads CASSYQAGGSTGELFF. CDR3 bases: TGTGCCAGCAGCTACCAAGCGGGGGGGTCCACCGGGGAGCTGTTTTTT.

J is TRBJ1-1 and V is TRBV5-1, with 7 positions matching TRBD1. The CDR3 runs to 13 residues. From germline, CDR1 is SGHRS and CDR2 YFSETQ. The junction had 2 bases not matched to a gene; V was cut back by 6 bases and J by 0 bases. CDR3 sequence reads: CASTGTVNTEAFF. The CDR3 region has the DNA TGCGCCAGCACCGGGACAGTGAACACTGAAGCTTTCTTT.

The chain joins TRBV7-8 to TRBJ2-7; no definite D call. CDR1 SGHVS and CDR2 FQNEAQ come from the germline V gene. Trimming pared 1 base from V and 1 base from J, leaving 8 bases between. This CDR3 has 14 residues. The CDR3 reads CASSLVAPSYEQYF. The CDR3 region has the DNA TGTGCCAGCAGCTTAGTAGCCCCGTCCTACGAGCAGTACTTC. The full variable domain, completed using reference TRBV7-8 and TRBJ2-7, is GAGVSQSPRYKVAKRGQDVALRCDPISGHVSLFWYQQALGQGPEFLTYFQNEAQLDKSGLPSDRFFAERPEGSVSTLKIQRTQQEDSAVYLCASSLVAPSYEQYFGPGTRLTVT.

This chain uses TRBV7-9 with TRBJ2-3; D is perhaps TRBD2 (7 bases). V gave up 7 bases and J gave up 7 bases, with 21 bases separating them. The CDR3 sequence is 15 residues long. Germline lookup yields CDR1 SEHNR and CDR2 FQNEAQ (reference sequence). CDR3 region: CASIPRGGGSNTQYF. In DNA form, the CDR3 reads TGTGCCAGCATCCCAAGAGGGGGGGGGTCGAATACGCAGTATTTT.

This clone occurred once. V is TRBV29-1 and J is TRBJ2-3; maybe TRBD2 (6 bases). Germline CDR1 reads SQVTM; CDR2 reads ANQGSEA. V was clipped by 0 bases and J by 0 bases, with 16 bases between them. This CDR3 contains 17 residues. CDR3 sequence reads: CSVEDANPGTSTDTQYF. The CDR3 nucleotides read TGCAGCGTTGAAGATGCGAACCCCGGGACTAGCACAGATACGCAGTATTTT.

V usage is TRBV7-9 and J usage is TRBJ2-1, with D maybe TRBD1 (5 bases). V shed 0 bases and J shed 0 bases, with 9 bases lying between them. This CDR3 contains 16 residues. Germline values: CDR1 SEHNR, CDR2 FQNEAQ (reference sequence). The CDR3 spells CASSLALGASYNEQFF. In DNA, the CDR3 is TGTGCCAGCAGCTTAGCGCTAGGGGCCTCCTACAATGAGCAGTTCTTC.

This chain joins TRBV5-1 and TRBJ1-1; TRBD1 agrees at 9 bases. This CDR3 has 16 amino acids. Germline trimming cut 4 bases from V and 7 bases from J; bases unmatched to any gene: 14. CDR1 is SGHRS, CDR2 YFSETQ, per germline. The CDR3 DNA reads TGCGCCAGCAGCATTGGACAGGGGAAGGGAGGGGGTGAAGCTTTCTTT. It yields the protein CASSIGQGKGGGEAFF.

The chain employs TRBV18 and TRBJ2-2; a weak D match, TRBD1 (5 bases). Germline V gives CDR1 KGHSH, CDR2 LQKENI. Trimming removed 0 bases from V and 3 bases from J, with 11 bases in between. The CDR3 covers 16 residues. CDR3 region: CASSPPTGVDTGELFF. The CDR3 DNA is TGTGCCAGCTCACCACCCACAGGAGTGGACACCGGGGAGCTGTTTTTT.